A single T cell receptor beta chain is shown here with its context. The data derive from a study of blood T cell repertoires in COVID-19. Study information: Italy, Spain and the United States were the sources of the convalescent and acute COVID-19 samples.

The repertoire was sequenced with immunoSEQ multiplex PCR; TCRdb's copy has only in-frame clones and lacks some. This sample carries about 170,000 clones, 65% to 90% of them seen once, and the ten largest clones take 7%. V lost 4 bases, J lost 7 bases, and 1 base stayed unmatched. The CDR3 is 13 residues long. Per germline, CDR1 MGHRA and CDR2 YSYEKL. The chain employs TRBV4-1 and TRBJ2-4; 10 positions agree with TRBD2. The sequenced sample was peripheral blood. The TCR sequence derives from a woman aged 35 to 49 with COVID-19, enrolled during active disease. In DNA, the CDR3 is TGCGCCAGCAGCCCGGGACTAGCGAACATTCAGTACTTC. It yields the protein CASSPGLANIQYF.